Presented here are 14 T cell receptor beta chains from one specimen sequenced in a study of human T cells and chemical hapten exposure. TCRdb recomputed calls from the RACE reads with MiXCR, one row per CDR3 protein. This repertoire shows 99,000 or so distinct CDR3 sequences, nearly 35% found once; its top ten account for roughly 2.7%. Time point described: patch test 3, about 24 weeks after DPC sensitization. Described treatment: therapeutic diphenylcyclopropenone sensitization with weekly scalp DPC. The starting material was whole blood, obtained in connection with sensitization to the hapten diphenylcyclopropenone (DPC). Receptors were obtained from a man in his forties with alopecia areata. Some clones in this sample may be carry-over from other donors' samples.

The chain couples TRBV6-6 to TRBJ1-1, with a weak D call TRBD1 (6 bases). CDR3 size: 14 residues. Germline CDR1 MNHNY, CDR2 SVGAGI (reference sequence). Between the trimmed V and J ends, which lost 6 bases and 1 base, there was a span of 12 bases. Written as DNA, the CDR3 is TGTGCCAGCAGAGGGACACAACAGAACACTGAAGCTTTCTTT. This translates into CASRGTQQNTEAFF.

The V gene is TRBV27, the J gene TRBJ2-4, with D tentatively TRBD1 or TRBD2 (6 bases each). Trimming took 2 bases from V and 3 from J, leaving 20 bases between them. Germline values: CDR1 MNHEY, CDR2 SMNVEV (reference sequence). CDR3 length: 18 residues. This CDR3 reads CASSLGPGATAYKNIQYF. The CDR3 DNA follows: TGTGCCAGCAGTTTAGGTCCGGGGGCGACTGCCTACAAAAACATTCAGTACTTC.

This clonotype has a handful of counts. The chain uses TRBV11-2 and TRBJ1-1; tentatively, D is TRBD1 (5 bases). Germline V CDR1 and CDR2: SGHAT, FQNNGV. The CDR3 has 16 residues. Trimming cost V 2 bases and J 1 base, with 14 bases left between them. The chain's CDR3 is CASSLWGGRSNTEAFF. CDR3 nucleotide sequence: TGTGCCAGCAGCTTATGGGGGGGACGGTCGAACACTGAAGCTTTCTTT.

The chain has TRBV30 and TRBJ1-6; D uncertain. The CDR3 has 16 residues. Germline CDR1 reads GTSNPN; CDR2 reads SVGIG (reference sequence). Trimming took off 4 bases at V and 4 bases at J, with 17 bases between the two ends. The CDR3 nucleotides are TGTGCCTGGACCTCGAAGGCGGGATCGTATAATTCACCCCTCCACTTT. Translating gives CAWTSKAGSYNSPLHF.

The CDR3 DNA is TGCAGCGTTGAAGATCCTCTGCGGGGCTACACCTTC. Amino acid sequence: CSVEDPLRGYTF. The rearrangement uses TRBV29-1 and TRBJ1-2; D not resolved. Germline V gene sequence: CDR1 SQVTM, CDR2 ANQGSEA. The CDR3 has 12 amino acids. The V and J ends lost 0 bases and 8 bases respectively, with 10 bases between them. The whole variable domain, remainder taken from reference TRBV29-1 and TRBJ1-2, is SAVISQKPSRDICQRGTSLTIQCQVDSQVTMMFWYRQQPGQSLTLIATANQGSEATYESGFVIDKFPISRPNLTFSTLTVSNMSPEDSSIYLCSVEDPLRGYTFGSGTRLTVV.

The sample holds one count of this clonotype. CDR3 in DNA: TGTGCCAGCAGCTTGGCCTTCGGCGGGAGGGGATACGAGCAGTACTTC. Protein: CASSLAFGGRGYEQYF. The rearrangement uses TRBV5-6 and TRBJ2-7; 9 nucleotides agree with TRBD2. Per the germline V gene, CDR1 is SGHDT and CDR2 is YYEEEE. This CDR3 region has 16 residues. J lost 4 bases, V lost 0 bases, and 8 bases had no gene match.

This chain uses TRBV5-1 with TRBJ2-2, with 7 bases that match TRBD1. The CDR3 has 17 residues. The trim removed 3 bases at V and 2 bases at J, leaving 10 bases unmatched. Germline CDR1 reads SGHRS; CDR2 reads YFSETQ. In nucleotides, the CDR3 is TGCGCCAGCAGCTCGGACAGGCAACAAATTAACACCGGGGAGCTGTTTTTT. Translated, it gives CASSSDRQQINTGELFF.

The genes are TRBV28 and TRBJ2-7, with 9 bases lining up with TRBD1. The CDR3 loop spans 15 amino acids. With V trimmed by 5 bases and J by 6 bases, 11 bases remained unmatched. Germline-derived CDR1 and CDR2 are MDHEN and SYDVKM. The CDR3 region is CASSPASTGGSEQYF. The CDR3 region has the DNA TGTGCCAGCAGTCCCGCATCAACAGGGGGCAGCGAGCAGTACTTC.

Comment on this clonotype: The CDR3 carries no conserved terminal phenylalanine or tryptophan, so it likely arises from a read error. The gene calls are TRBV7-8 and TRBJ1-5; 7 nucleotides agree with TRBD1. The CDR3 covers 15 residues. Germline assignment: CDR1 SGHVS and CDR2 FQNEAQ. Trimming at V came to 5 bases and at J to 6 bases, leaving 10 bases not matched to a gene. CDR3 sequence (DNA): TGTGCCAGCAGCCTAGACAGGGCGCGTGTTCAGCCCCAGCATTTA. Translating it yields CASSLDRARVQPQHL.

This chain joins TRBV4-3 and TRBJ1-5, with a weak D call TRBD1 (6 bases). Trimming stripped 0 bases from V and 7 bases from J, with 13 bases between. Germline-derived CDR1 and CDR2 are LGHNA and YSLEER. The CDR3 has 15 residues. The CDR3, as DNA: TGCGCCAGCAGCCAAGATGAGGGGGAGGGCCAGCCCCAGCATTTT. Encoded protein: CASSQDEGEGQPQHF.

This chain uses TRBV28 with TRBJ1-1, with 7 nucleotides matching TRBD1. CDR1 is MDHEN and CDR2 is SYDVKM in the germline V gene. The V and J ends lost 7 bases and 1 base, in that order; junction bases with no gene match: 6. This CDR3 is 14 amino acids long. Here the CDR3 reads CASTGTAPNTEAFF. CDR3 coding DNA: TGTGCCAGCACCGGGACAGCCCCGAACACTGAAGCTTTCTTT. The variable domain in full, completed from reference TRBV28 and TRBJ1-1, reads DVKVTQSSRYLVKRTGEKVFLECVQDMDHENMFWYRQDPGLGLRLIYFSYDVKMKEKGDIPEGYSVSREKKERFSLILESASTNQTSMYLCASTGTAPNTEAFFGQGTRLTVV.

By share of the sample, this clonotype is medium-sized. V usage is TRBV29-1 and J usage is TRBJ2-3, with no clear D. The V gene lost 3 bases and the J gene lost 3 bases, with 7 bases spanning the gap. This CDR3 comprises 12 residues. The V gene's germline CDR1 is SQVTM and CDR2 ANQGSEA. CDR3 coding DNA: TGCAGCGTTGACGTTGGGACAGATACGCAGTATTTT. This gives the protein CSVDVGTDTQYF.

The rearrangement links TRBV20-1 to TRBJ2-3; 8 bases align to TRBD2. There are 19 residues in the CDR3. V trimming: 6 bases; J trimming: 0 bases; junction bases outside the gene matches: 20. In germline, CDR1 is DFQATT, CDR2 SNEGSKA (reference sequence). The CDR3 spells CSAKRLPGGPQTSTDTQYF. The CDR3 coding sequence is TGCAGTGCCAAAAGGTTACCGGGAGGGCCCCAGACTAGCACAGATACGCAGTATTTT.

The rearrangement joins TRBV7-9 to TRBJ2-1, with a weak D call TRBD2 (6 bases). Germline values: CDR1 SEHNR, CDR2 FQNEAQ (reference sequence). The CDR3 extends over 14 amino acids. Trimming took 4 bases from V and 7 from J, leaving 14 bases between them. The CDR3 sequence: CASSWAGSGNEQFF. CDR3 DNA sequence: TGTGCCAGCAGCTGGGCGGGGTCGGGAAATGAGCAGTTCTTC.